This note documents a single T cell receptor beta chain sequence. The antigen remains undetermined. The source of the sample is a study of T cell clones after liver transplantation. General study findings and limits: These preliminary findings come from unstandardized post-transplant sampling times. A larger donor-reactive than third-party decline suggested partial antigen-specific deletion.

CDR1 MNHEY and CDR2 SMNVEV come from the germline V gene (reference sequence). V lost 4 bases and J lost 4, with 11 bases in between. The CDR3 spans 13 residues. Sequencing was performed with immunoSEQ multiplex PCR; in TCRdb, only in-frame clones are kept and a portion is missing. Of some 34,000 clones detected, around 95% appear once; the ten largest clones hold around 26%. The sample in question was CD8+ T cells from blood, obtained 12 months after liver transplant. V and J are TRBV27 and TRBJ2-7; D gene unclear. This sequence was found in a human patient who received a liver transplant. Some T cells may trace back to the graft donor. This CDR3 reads CASSYRAEYEQYF. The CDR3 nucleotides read TGTGCCAGCAGTTACCGGGCCGAGTACGAGCAGTACTTC.